Detailed here is one T cell receptor beta chain. Its cognate antigen is unknown. A much larger clone is a single base away; this may be a read error. This likely comes from a read error, as the CDR3 has no conserved phenylalanine or tryptophan at its end. Healthy Caucasians, and only they, were the donors. The source of the sample is a study of identical twins. Study-wide results and caveats: Compared with models, monozygotic twins showed more out-of-frame TCR alpha sharing. The more abundant beta clonotypes in cord blood had fewer insertions, and memory repertoires did not show this.

Unique molecular identifiers were present on cDNA, and template switching added a universal primer site. MiXCR was run by TCRdb on the 5' RACE reads, yielding one entry per CDR3 protein. The sample gives over 200,000 distinct CDR3 sequences, roughly a tenth of which show up once; 9% to 10% is in the top ten. This sequence was found in a man between 45 and 60 years old in good health. The sequencing input was memory T cells sorted from blood.

CDR3 DNA: TGTGCCAGCAGCTTAAACGATATTTCTGAAGCTTTCCTT. It specifies CASSLNDISEAFL. The V and J genes are TRBV7-2 and TRBJ1-1; D is ambiguous. The V end lost 2 bases, the J end lost 6 bases, and 10 bases lay between the germline ends. CDR1 SGHTA and CDR2 FQGNSA come from the germline V gene. The CDR3 consists of 13 residues.